This entry is about one T cell receptor beta chain. The clone's antigen remains unknown. The reads were generated on a NextSeq 550. The Human TCR Profiling Kit (MiLaboratory) was used to prepare UMI-labeled 5' RACE TRB cDNA libraries. cDNA synthesis used the entire amount of extracted RNA, and PCR amplification then used the entire amount of cDNA produced. Libraries were prepared in parallel with an identical number of PCR cycles. Concerning the study's data processing: With a requirement of at least two reads per UMI, MIGEC and MiXCR extracted about 50,000 +/- 10,000 unique UMI-labeled TRB cDNA molecules per library. On average, each library contained approximately 40,000 +/- 10,000 functional in-frame TRB CDR3 nucleotide clonotypes without stop codons. After downsampling to 5000 UMI-labeled TRB molecules per sample, diversity metrics, including normalized Shannon-Wiener and Chao1, were computed in VDJtools. Clonotype-size-weighted physicochemical properties of the central five CDR3 residues (interaction energy, strength, volume and Kidera factor 4) were computed in VDJtools. After reprocessing by TCRdb, each CDR3 protein sequence is one entry, and no DNA is given. These V and J calls rely on TCRdb rather than the paper's analysis. This specimen's table enumerates tens of thousands of distinct CDR3 sequences. The top ten clonotypes cover less than 0.65% of the sample.

This entry is derived from a study of CXCR3-negative and CXCR3-positive naive CD8 T cells (dated by TCRdb to about 2019). About the study as a whole: Approximately 140 million TRB reads were obtained in total, roughly 1.5 +/- 0.3 million reads per library. The diversity and physicochemical repertoire analyses included some 11 donors pooled from two independent experiments. Naive subsets from about five donors and memory cells from 3 donors were included in the TRBV-TRBJ cluster analysis.

The CDR3 spans 15 residues, from the cysteine through the phenylalanine. Only the protein is on record. Here is what the overall study found, with its caveats: Naive CXCR3-negative and CXCR3-positive cells from the same donor showed similar TRBV-TRBJ usage, whereas memory cells showed distinct patterns. Freshly isolated PBMCs were used for most assays because CXCR3 expression went down partially after cryopreservation. Because surface CD5, which is linked to self-reactivity in mice, was comparable between the naive subsets, TCR interaction strength was also inferred from the physicochemical properties of TRB CDR3s. TRB CDR3s from CXCR3-positive naive cells showed higher hydrophobicity (lower Kidera factor 4), lower energy, and higher strength and volume indices than CXCR3-negative naive cells. Comparably high repertoire diversity was found in both naive subsets, whereas much lower repertoire diversity was found in memory CD8+ T cells.

Each CD8+ T cell subset was flow-sorted in triplicate, and some 310,000 cells per subset were placed directly into RLT lysis buffer. To exclude memory contaminants, naive CD8+ T cells were stringently defined as CD45RO-CCR7+CD27+CD95-. Standard density gradient centrifugation was used to isolate peripheral blood mononuclear cells from buffy coats. A FACSAria III was used to flow-sort naive CXCR3-negative and CXCR3-positive CD8+ T cells. Total RNA was extracted from sorted cells with an RNeasy Mini Kit. What was sequenced was naive CXCR3+ CD8+ T cells from blood. The sample's cell subset or site label, in plain terms: CD45RO-CCR7+CD27+CD95- naive CD8+ T cells expressing CXCR3 (TNR3+). The sequence came from a human donor in good health. Some clones in this sample may be carry-over from other donors' samples. This chain is built from TRBV12-3 or TRBV12-4 and TRBJ1-3. The CDR3 protein sequence reads: CASTHLEGSGNTIYF.